This T cell receptor beta chain was recorded in a study of cytomegalovirus exposure and HLA in healthy donors. Study information: Earlier, approximately 110 million unique TCR beta sequences were recovered from about 200 million T cells by an analysis.

PCR employed 60 Vbeta and 13 Jbeta primers. Profiling relied on immunoSEQ multiplex PCR, and the TCRdb table lists in-frame clones only, not all of them. The table has over 130,000 clones, over 60% seen once. Study observations and caveats: Three of the chains that were CMV-associated were confirmed in vitro to be specific for CMV antigens. A later analysis found most CMV-associated TCR beta chains apparently HLA-restricted. There were some public TCRs occurring in many donors, but most TCR sequences were rare.

In regard to this clone: The antigen is unknown.

The ends were cut back, 3 bases at V and 7 bases at J, with 10 bases in the middle. The length of the CDR3 is 14 residues. The germline V gene encodes CDR1 MDHEN and CDR2 SYDVKM. The gene calls are TRBV28 and TRBJ2-6; D ambiguous. This sequence was found in a man aged 35 to 55 in good health and CMV-seronegative. The material sequenced was PBMCs. The chain's CDR3 is CASSFVDPANVLTF. For the CDR3, the DNA is TGTGCCAGCAGTTTTGTAGATCCTGCCAACGTCCTGACTTTC.